Only one count was recorded for the clone carrying this T cell receptor (beta chain). Its matching antigen is unknown. The entry originates in a study of OX40 agonist ivuxolimab in advanced cancers. The overall study: Patients receiving dose escalation had hepatocellular carcinoma, melanoma, renal cell or head and neck cancer. Study-level findings and limits: In the 0.1 to 3.0 mg/kg range, CD4+ and CD8+ blood T cells had expanded clonally by week 6.

No patient had autoimmune disease or received systemic immunosuppression. TCRdb's copy holds only in-frame clones and misses some; the assay was immunoSEQ multiplex PCR. The table includes 70,000 to 95,000 clones, around 90% detected once. Source: CD4+ or CD8+ T cells sorted from blood, taken in a trial of the OX40 agonist ivuxolimab. This clonotype was sampled from an adult with an advanced solid tumor such as melanoma, head and neck, liver or kidney cancer.

As DNA, the CDR3 is TGTGCCAGCTCACGGGATATCCAAGAGACCCAGTACTTC. Protein: CASSRDIQETQYF. The V and J genes are TRBV18 and TRBJ2-5; D gene ambiguous. Trimming removed 4 bases from V and 1 base from J, with 7 bases in between. The V gene's germline CDR1 is KGHSH and CDR2 LQKENI. This CDR3 has 13 amino acids.